One sample yielded the 30 T cell receptor beta chains listed below, sequenced in a study of cytomegalovirus exposure and HLA in healthy donors. The PCR employed 60 Vbeta primers together with 13 Jbeta primers. Sequencing was performed with immunoSEQ multiplex PCR; in TCRdb, only in-frame clones are kept and a portion is missing. This table has about 160,000 clones, roughly 84% appearing once. The sequenced sample was PBMCs. These receptors came from a boy under 10 years old in good health and CMV-seronegative.

The chain has TRBV28 and TRBJ1-5, with a weak D call TRBD1 (5 bases). CDR1 MDHEN and CDR2 SYDVKM come from the germline V gene. This CDR3 contains 13 residues. Trimming took 7 bases from V and 0 from J, leaving 7 bases between them. The CDR3 loop reads CASTRDSNQPQHF. In DNA form, the CDR3 reads TGTGCCAGCACCAGGGATAGCAATCAGCCCCAGCATTTT.

V usage is TRBV4-2 and J usage is TRBJ2-5; 14 nucleotides match TRBD2. J lost 3 bases, V lost 1 base, and 13 bases had no gene match. The CDR3 runs 20 residues. Germline V lookup: CDR1 LGHNA, CDR2 YNFKEQ. CDR3 sequence: CASSQGPNSPGLAGEETQYF. In DNA, the CDR3 is TGTGCCAGCAGCCAAGGACCGAACTCACCGGGACTAGCGGGAGAAGAGACCCAGTACTTC.

This chain links TRBV29-1 with TRBJ1-2; a possible D gene is TRBD1 (6 bases). Per the germline V gene, CDR1 is SQVTM and CDR2 is ANQGSEA. The ends were cut back, 5 bases at V and 8 bases at J, with 9 bases in the middle. The CDR3 is 10 amino acids. CDR3 sequence: CSVLRGGYTF. CDR3 nucleotide sequence: TGCAGCGTTCTCAGGGGAGGCTACACCTTC.

This clone was recorded once. The chain carries TRBV28 and TRBJ1-2; possible D gene TRBD1, 5 bases. The CDR3 consists of 13 residues. The germline V gene encodes CDR1 MDHEN and CDR2 SYDVKM. V lost 6 bases to trimming and J lost 5 bases, with 13 bases between them. The CDR3 DNA reads TGTGCCAGCAGCCCCGGACACATTTATGGCTACACCTTC. Its translation: CASSPGHIYGYTF.

The chain links TRBV7-8 to TRBJ2-1; D is uncertain. This CDR3 comprises 13 residues. CDR1 and CDR2 (germline): SGHVS, FQNEAQ. The V and J ends lost 1 base and 10 bases respectively, with 11 bases between them. CDR3 nucleotides: TGTGCCAGCAGCTTAGTGGGTAGCCGCGAGCAGTTCTTC. Residues: CASSLVGSREQFF. Supplemented by reference TRBV7-8 and TRBJ2-1, the full variable domain reads GAGVSQSPRYKVAKRGQDVALRCDPISGHVSLFWYQQALGQGPEFLTYFQNEAQLDKSGLPSDRFFAERPEGSVSTLKIQRTQQEDSAVYLCASSLVGSREQFFGPGTRLTVL.

The rearrangement uses TRBV5-8 and TRBJ2-5; no reliable D call. The germline CDR1 and CDR2 sequences are SGHTS and YDEGEE. The CDR3 has 16 residues. Deletions cut 5 bases from V and 5 bases from J, with 22 bases between. CDR3: CASSHDTGFRMETQYF. CDR3 in DNA: TGTGCCAGCAGTCATGATACCGGGTTTCGAATGGAGACCCAGTACTTC.

V and J are TRBV7-9 and TRBJ2-7; 11 nucleotides line up with TRBD1. CDR3 size: 15 residues. Germline V gives CDR1 SEHNR, CDR2 FQNEAQ (reference sequence). With V trimmed by 4 bases and J by 6 bases, 8 bases remained unmatched. DNA of the CDR3: TGTGCCAGCAGCTCTACCGGGACAGGGGGATCCGAGCAGTACTTC. It translates to CASSSTGTGGSEQYF.

The chain uses TRBV6-1 and TRBJ1-2; 8 bases align to TRBD1. The junction had 3 bases not matched to a gene; V was cut back by 5 bases and J by 4 bases. Germline V CDR1 and CDR2: MNHNS, SASEGT. The CDR3 is 13 amino acids. CDR3 sequence: CASSLDRGYGYTF. The CDR3 region has the DNA TGTGCCAGCAGTTTAGACAGGGGCTATGGCTACACCTTC.

V usage is TRBV5-1 and J usage is TRBJ2-7; a weak D match, TRBD2 (6 bases). Trimming left V 0 bases short and J 4 bases short, with 8 bases between. This CDR3 spans 13 amino acids. CDR1 and CDR2 from the germline V gene are SGHRS and YFSETQ. The CDR3: CASSLVGGYEQYF. The CDR3 DNA reads TGCGCCAGCAGCTTGGTCGGGGGATACGAGCAGTACTTC.

The chain is built from TRBV27 and TRBJ1-2; D gene uncertain. The CDR3 is 16 amino acids. The germline V and J ends were trimmed by 0 bases and 6 bases, with 17 bases remaining between them. The germline V gene has CDR1 MNHEY and CDR2 SMNVEV (reference sequence). The CDR3 nucleotides read TGTGCCAGCAGTTTATCGAAGTCAAGAAGAGGGAATGGCTACACCTTC. Its protein product is CASSLSKSRRGNGYTF.

V and J are TRBV10-3 and TRBJ2-1; 9 bases map to TRBD1. This CDR3 contains 14 residues. CDR1 and CDR2 (germline): ENHRY, SYGVKD. The J segment lost 8 bases and the V segment lost 6 bases, leaving 8 bases of the junction unmatched. The CDR3 is CAIRNRGREDEQFF. Here the CDR3 DNA reads TGTGCCATCAGGAACAGGGGGCGTGAGGATGAGCAGTTCTTC.

This clone was detected a few times. Here the CDR3 DNA reads TGTGCCTGGGGCGGGAGCCCTCTCTACGAGCAGTACTTC. Its protein product is CAWGGSPLYEQYF. This chain links TRBV2 with TRBJ2-7; the match to TRBD2 covers 7 bases. CDR1 and CDR2 from the germline V gene are SNHLY and FYNNEI. The CDR3 contains 13 residues. V trimming: 11 bases; J trimming: 3 bases; junction bases outside the gene matches: 10.

This CDR3 is CAWSEGGGPREQYF. DNA for the CDR3: TGTGCCTGGAGCGAGGGAGGGGGTCCTAGAGAGCAGTACTTC. This chain uses TRBV30 with TRBJ2-7, with D perhaps TRBD2 (7 bases). The CDR3 covers 14 residues. CDR1 GTSNPN and CDR2 SVGIG come from the germline V gene (reference sequence). V lost 3 bases to trimming and J lost 7 bases, with 19 bases between them.

The chain couples TRBV25-1 to TRBJ1-5; no reliable D call. Germline CDR1 reads MGHDK; CDR2 reads SYGVNS. This CDR3 contains 13 residues. The V end lost 0 bases, the J end lost 4 bases, and 4 bases lay between the germline ends. The CDR3 sequence: CASSEYNNQPQHF. The CDR3 nucleotides are TGTGCCAGCAGTGAATATAATAATCAGCCCCAGCATTTT. Drawing the rest from reference TRBV25-1 and TRBJ1-5, the complete variable domain is EADIYQTPRYLVIGTGKKITLECSQTMGHDKMYWYQQDPGMELHLIHYSYGVNSTEKGDLSSESTVSRIRTEHFPLTLESARPSHTSQYLCASSEYNNQPQHFGDGTRLSIL.

The chain employs TRBV7-9 and TRBJ2-5; D not resolved. Deletions cut 7 bases from V and 5 bases from J, with 14 bases between. The CDR3 is 13 residues long. Germline V CDR1 and CDR2: SEHNR, FQNEAQ (reference sequence). The CDR3 sequence is CASTFRERETQYF. The DNA for the CDR3 is TGTGCCAGCACCTTCCGCGAGAGGGAGACCCAGTACTTC.

The V call is TRBV27, the J call TRBJ2-6; possible D gene TRBD1, 5 bases. V shed 3 bases and J shed 2 bases, with 23 bases lying between them. Germline V lookup: CDR1 MNHEY, CDR2 SMNVEV (reference sequence). The CDR3 is 20 residues long. The CDR3 coding sequence is TGTGCCAGCAGTTTGAGGTTTGCGAGACAGATCGTCACTGGGGCCAACGTCCTGACTTTC. As protein: CASSLRFARQIVTGANVLTF.

V usage is TRBV5-1 and J usage is TRBJ2-1; perhaps TRBD2 as D (6 bases). Trimming stripped 0 bases from V and 0 bases from J, with 10 bases between. Germline V lookup: CDR1 SGHRS, CDR2 YFSETQ. CDR3 length: 16 amino acids. This CDR3 reads CASSLARLVSYNEQFF. CDR3 bases: TGCGCCAGCAGCTTGGCCCGACTAGTCTCCTACAATGAGCAGTTCTTC.

The genes are TRBV29-1 and TRBJ2-1; 16 bases are a match to TRBD2. J was trimmed by 9 bases and V by 7 bases; bases with no gene match: 12. This CDR3 is 16 amino acids long. The V gene's germline CDR1 is SQVTM and CDR2 ANQGSEA. The CDR3 reads CSATGTSGRAGGEQFF. The CDR3 coding sequence is TGCAGCGCAACCGGGACTAGCGGGAGGGCCGGGGGTGAGCAGTTCTTC.

This clone was picked up a small number of times. The rearrangement links TRBV6-5 to TRBJ1-5; TRBD1 is a possible D gene (5 bases). There are 13 residues in the CDR3. Germline V CDR1 and CDR2: MNHEY, SVGAGI. The V and J ends lost 6 bases and 7 bases respectively, with 13 bases between them. The CDR3: CASRFDWGQPQHF. CDR3 sequence (DNA): TGTGCCAGCAGATTCGACTGGGGCCAGCCCCAGCATTTT.

The CDR3, as DNA: TGCGCCAGCAGACTCACGGTAGCGGGAGTTTTCCAAGAGACCCAGTACTTC. Its protein product is CASRLTVAGVFQETQYF. The V call is TRBV10-1, the J call TRBJ2-5; TRBD2 aligns across 9 bases. The germline V gene encodes CDR1 WNHNN and CDR2 SYGVQD (reference sequence). This CDR3 is built from 17 residues. V lost 6 bases to trimming and J lost 1 base; unmatched junction nucleotides: 12.

This chain connects TRBV11-2 to TRBJ1-4; TRBD1 might be the D (5 bases). CDR3 size: 15 residues. Trimming shortened V by 3 bases and J by 5 bases, and 13 bases separated the two germline ends. Germline-derived CDR1 and CDR2 are SGHAT and FQNNGV. The CDR3 reads CASSFRDSINEKLFF. The CDR3, as DNA: TGTGCCAGCAGCTTTCGCGACAGTATAAATGAAAAACTGTTTTTT.

The chain uses TRBV4-1 and TRBJ2-7, with 7 positions matching TRBD1. The CDR3 spans 14 residues. Trimming removed 4 bases from V and 3 bases from J; junction bases left unmatched: 6. The germline gives CDR1 MGHRA, CDR2 YSYEKL. CDR3 in amino acids: CASSPRDSGYEQYF. CDR3 in DNA: TGCGCCAGCAGCCCACGGGACAGCGGCTACGAGCAGTACTTC.

The rearrangement uses TRBV19 and TRBJ1-5; possible D gene TRBD1, 6 bases. CDR3 length equals 15 residues. The germline V gene encodes CDR1 LNHDA and CDR2 SQIVND (reference sequence). V lost 6 bases to trimming and J lost 6 bases, with 18 bases between them. CDR3 in amino acids: CASSQTGGPGQPQHF. The CDR3 nucleotides are TGTGCCAGTAGCCAAACCGGGGGGCCAGGTCAGCCCCAGCATTTT.

This chain links TRBV19 with TRBJ2-7; 9 bases are a match to TRBD2. The CDR3 covers 13 residues. Germline V lookup: CDR1 LNHDA, CDR2 SQIVND (reference sequence). With V trimmed by 8 bases and J by 3 bases, 5 bases remained unmatched. CDR3 loop: CASGGRACYEQYF. CDR3 coding DNA: TGTGCCAGTGGCGGGAGGGCCTGCTACGAGCAGTACTTC.

The chain has TRBV5-6 and TRBJ2-2; the D gene is possibly TRBD1 (6 bases). Per the germline V gene, CDR1 is SGHDT and CDR2 is YYEEEE. The CDR3 extends over 16 amino acids. V dropped 4 bases and J dropped 4 bases, with 17 bases sitting between them. CDR3 in DNA: TGTGCCAGCAGCGATCCGGGACAAGGGATCACCGGGGAGCTGTTTTTT. Translating it yields CASSDPGQGITGELFF. The complete variable domain, with remaining parts taken from reference TRBV5-6 and TRBJ2-2, reads DAGVTQSPTHLIKTRGQQVTLRCSPKSGHDTVSWYQQALGQGPQFIFQYYEEEERQRGNFPDRFSGHQFPNYSSELNVNALLLGDSALYLCASSDPGQGITGELFFGEGSRLTVL.

The chain employs TRBV6-5 and TRBJ1-5, with D perhaps TRBD1 (6 bases). The V gene's germline CDR1 is MNHEY and CDR2 SVGAGI. The V end was cut by 4 bases, the J end by 2 bases, with 15 bases between. The CDR3 is made up of 16 amino acids. The CDR3 is CASSSNRVGGNQPQHF. The DNA of the CDR3 is TGTGCCAGCAGTTCCAACAGGGTTGGTGGCAATCAGCCCCAGCATTTT.

This clone was counted a single time. The chain has TRBV4-2 and TRBJ2-3; 11 bases are shared with TRBD1. Trimming at V came to 2 bases and at J to 4 bases, leaving 14 bases not matched to a gene. The germline CDR1 and CDR2 sequences are LGHNA and YNFKEQ. The CDR3 totals 19 residues. The CDR3 is CASSQTDPARTGGPDTQYF. The CDR3 DNA sequence: TGTGCCAGCAGCCAAACGGATCCCGCTCGGACAGGGGGCCCAGATACGCAGTATTTT.

V usage is TRBV6-5 and J usage is TRBJ1-2; 9 bases map to TRBD1. Losses at the gene ends were 6 bases for V and 8 bases for J; bases not matched to a gene: 7. The CDR3 loop spans 13 amino acids. Germline V lookup: CDR1 MNHEY, CDR2 SVGAGI. CDR3 coding DNA: TGTGCCAGCAGGAAACAGGGGGCAGGGGGCTACACCTTC. Translation: CASRKQGAGGYTF.

This clone has a handful of counts. This chain uses TRBV7-9 with TRBJ1-1; maybe TRBD1 (6 bases). The V gene's germline CDR1 is SEHNR and CDR2 FQNEAQ (reference sequence). The V and J ends lost 5 bases and 0 bases respectively, with 10 bases between them. The CDR3 consists of 14 residues. Written as DNA, the CDR3 is TGTGCCAGCAGCAGGACAGATATGAACACTGAAGCTTTCTTT. It specifies CASSRTDMNTEAFF.

CDR3 loop: CASSDGLFTSYEQYF. In nucleotides, the CDR3 is TGTGCCAGCAGTGATGGACTCTTCACTTCCTACGAGCAGTACTTC. The chain has TRBV2 and TRBJ2-7; the D gene is possibly TRBD2 (5 bases). V was cut by 3 bases and J by 1 base, with 13 bases left in between. CDR3 size: 15 residues. CDR1 is SNHLY, CDR2 FYNNEI, per germline.